The 7 T cell receptor beta chains presented below share a single source sample, sequenced in a study of T-cell memory formation after mild COVID-19. MiXCR was run by TCRdb on the 5' RACE reads, yielding one entry per CDR3 protein. Of over 300,000 distinct CDR3 sequences in the sample, 20% to 25% were seen once. Material: PBMCs or a T cell subset sorted from them (not recorded which). These receptors all come from a man between 18 and 35 years old who had mild COVID-19 (a few samples of this study predate the infection). Cell type and time point are not known.

This clonotype was observed a few times. CDR3 amino acids: CASSLATFTDTQYF. The CDR3 region has the DNA TGTGCCAGCAGCTTAGCGACTTTCACAGATACGCAGTATTTT. The V and J genes are TRBV7-2 and TRBJ2-3; D remains ambiguous. The V end lost 0 bases, the J end lost 2 bases, and 6 bases lay between the germline ends. The germline CDR1 and CDR2 sequences are SGHTA and FQGNSA. The CDR3 is made up of 14 amino acids.

The chain carries TRBV29-1 and TRBJ1-1; 9 bases are a match to TRBD1. CDR3 length equals 14 residues. Germline V gene sequence: CDR1 SQVTM, CDR2 ANQGSEA. Trimming removed 3 bases from V and 3 bases from J; junction bases left unmatched: 5. The CDR3 nucleotides read TGCAGCGTTGAGTGGGACAGGGTCCACACTGAAGCTTTCTTT. Its protein product is CSVEWDRVHTEAFF.

This clonotype was seen a few times. The chain has TRBV11-3 and TRBJ2-3; TRBD1 or TRBD2 may be the D gene (5 bases each). With 5 bases removed from V and 5 bases from J, the gap between germline ends came to 17 bases. This CDR3 is built from 15 residues. CDR1 is SGHNT, CDR2 YENEEA, per germline. The CDR3 sequence is CASSMLGQGEDTQYF. The CDR3, as DNA: TGTGCCAGCAGCATGCTCGGTCAGGGAGAAGATACGCAGTATTTT.

The chain is built from TRBV29-1 and TRBJ1-4, with D hard to call. From germline, CDR1 is SQVTM and CDR2 ANQGSEA. The CDR3 has 14 amino acids. V shed 6 bases and J shed 1 base, with 12 bases lying between them. The CDR3 sequence: CSVRAEETNEKLFF. CDR3 coding DNA: TGCAGCGTCCGAGCCGAGGAAACTAATGAAAAACTGTTTTTT.

A few counts support this clonotype. The gene calls are TRBV5-1 and TRBJ1-4; D remains ambiguous. CDR1 SGHRS and CDR2 YFSETQ come from the germline V gene. The CDR3 is 12 residues long. Trimming left V 7 bases short and J 8 bases short, with 12 bases between. The CDR3 DNA sequence: TGCGCCAGCTCAACTGGAGGGGAAAAACTGTTTTTT. Its protein product is CASSTGGEKLFF.

The chain has TRBV20-1 and TRBJ2-7; TRBD2 matches 10 bases. Trimming took 3 bases from V and 2 from J; bases not matched to a gene: 4. The CDR3 sequence is 14 residues long. Germline V gene sequence: CDR1 DFQATT, CDR2 SNEGSKA (reference sequence). In DNA form, the CDR3 reads TGCAGTGCTAGTCTCCTAGCGGGGGCCTACGAGCAGTACTTC. Its translation is CSASLLAGAYEQYF.

The V call is TRBV4-3, the J call TRBJ2-7; perhaps TRBD2 as D (5 bases). The germline V gene has CDR1 LGHNA and CDR2 YSLEER. Trimming removed 1 base at V and 6 bases at J, with 13 bases between. The CDR3 length is 14 residues. DNA of the CDR3: TGCGCCAGCAGCCAAGGAGGGAGTGAAGGCGAGCAGTACGTC. Amino acids: CASSQGGSEGEQYV.